This T cell receptor (beta chain) was captured in a study of cytomegalovirus exposure and HLA in healthy donors. Findings and caveats of the study: The authors later linked a missense DCLRE1C variant to TCR beta V- and J-gene trimming. Sequences of the TCR beta chain were said to predict the HLA-A and HLA-B alleles of most subjects accurately. Common viral pathogens (according to a later analysis) appeared linked to several of the most significant clusters. Analysis performed later found roughly 18,000 TCR beta sequences associated with HLA alleles at 0.05 false discovery rate.

Concerning this clone itself: As yet, its antigen is unknown.

Trimming took off 3 bases at V and 0 bases at J, with 10 bases between the two ends. CDR3 size: 15 residues. From germline, CDR1 is SNHLY and CDR2 FYNNEI. PCR employed 60 Vbeta and 13 Jbeta primers. The repertoire was sequenced with immunoSEQ multiplex PCR; TCRdb's copy has only in-frame clones and lacks some. The listing contains about 210,000 clones. The sequence derives from a woman in her twenties or thirties in good health and CMV-seropositive. The gene calls are TRBV2 and TRBJ2-3, with D possibly being TRBD2 (7 bases). Sequenced material: PBMCs. The chain's CDR3 is CASSDGGASTDTQYF. In DNA form, the CDR3 reads TGTGCCAGCAGTGATGGGGGGGCTAGCACAGATACGCAGTATTTT.